The 22 T cell receptor beta chains below come from one sample, sequenced in a study of T-cell reconstitution after alpha-beta-depleted transplantation in children. Using unique molecular identifiers, the investigators prepared the TCRbeta library. MiXCR was run by TCRdb on the PCR reads, yielding one entry per CDR3 protein. The sample records some 200,000 distinct CDR3 sequences, roughly 15% being singletons. This sample comprised PBMCs from the stem cell graft donor, obtained from the stem cell graft. These receptors were taken from a human donor who donated a stem cell graft to a child with acute lymphoblastic leukemia.

The chain employs TRBV12-3 or TRBV12-4 and TRBJ2-1, with TRBD2 matching 9 bases. Trimming at V came to 8 bases and at J to 9 bases, leaving 20 bases not matched to a gene. This CDR3 contains 17 residues. CDR3 nucleotides: TGTGCCAGCTCCATCATCGGCCTAGCGGGATTCTATAGTGAGCAGTTCTTC. As protein: CASSIIGLAGFYSEQFF.

This clonotype occurred many times. The genes are TRBV6-5 and TRBJ2-5; no reliable D call. The CDR3 extends over 16 amino acids. Germline V gives CDR1 MNHEY, CDR2 SVGAGI. The germline V and J ends were trimmed by 1 base and 2 bases, with 14 bases remaining between them. CDR3 in DNA: TGTGCCAGCAGTTACTTCGCGGCAGACGGACAAGAGACCCAGTACTTC. Protein product: CASSYFAADGQETQYF.

Worth noting for this clonotype: It may be a read error: a sequence one base away is much more abundant. The genes are TRBV5-6 and TRBJ1-5; D remains ambiguous. Per the germline V gene, CDR1 is SGHDT and CDR2 is YYEEEE. This CDR3 comprises 14 residues. CDR3 protein: CGSSLGAGDQPQHF. The CDR3, as DNA: TGTGGCAGCAGCTTGGGTGCGGGAGATCAGCCCCAGCATTTT. Looking up the rest from reference TRBV5-6 and TRBJ1-5 gives the full variable domain: DAGVTQSPTHLIKTRGQQVTLRCSPKSGHDTVSWYQQALGQGPQFIFQYYEEEERQRGNFPDRFSGHQFPNYSSELNVNALLLGDSALYLCGSSLGAGDQPQHFGDGTRLSIL.

At least ten counts were recorded for this clonotype. CDR3 amino acids: CASSIATDTQYF. As DNA, the CDR3 is TGCGCCAGCAGCATCGCCACAGATACGCAGTATTTT. The J gene is TRBJ2-3, the V gene TRBV5-1; D is ambiguous. Germline CDR1 and CDR2: SGHRS and YFSETQ. The CDR3 consists of 12 residues. V dropped 4 bases and J dropped 2 bases, with 5 bases sitting between them.

This clonotype was counted ten times or more. The chain is built from TRBV20-1 and TRBJ2-1; D is possibly TRBD2 (6 bases). Trimming removed 3 bases at V and 5 bases at J, with 14 bases between. Germline V gene lookup returns CDR1 DFQATT and CDR2 SNEGSKA (reference sequence). This CDR3 has 14 residues. CDR3 in amino acids: CSARGTPRDNEQFF. The DNA of the CDR3 is TGCAGTGCTAGGGGGACTCCACGGGACAATGAGCAGTTCTTC.

This clonotype has a handful of counts. V gene TRBV12-3 or TRBV12-4 combines with J gene TRBJ2-7; D is uncertain. This CDR3 region has 15 residues. Trimming took 1 base from V and 2 from J, leaving 12 bases between them. CDR3 in amino acids: CASSLVGDNTYEQYF. The DNA for the CDR3 is TGTGCCAGCAGTTTAGTAGGAGACAACACCTACGAGCAGTACTTC.

This clonotype was observed at least ten times. The chain joins TRBV5-5 to TRBJ2-5; perhaps TRBD1 as D (6 bases). Per germline, CDR1 SGHKS and CDR2 YYEKEE (reference sequence). V lost 5 bases and J lost 4, with 15 bases in between. The CDR3 totals 14 residues. CDR3 sequence: CASSRGEQGETQYF. The CDR3 nucleotides are TGTGCCAGCAGTCGAGGGGAACAGGGAGAGACCCAGTACTTC.

The V gene is TRBV6-5, the J gene TRBJ2-1; D may correspond to TRBD1 or TRBD2 (5 bases each). CDR1 and CDR2 (germline): MNHEY, SVGAGI. The CDR3 has 14 residues. Trimming pared 3 bases from V and 5 bases from J, leaving 11 bases between. In DNA, the CDR3 is TGTGCCAGCAGTTATGGGGGACCGCACAATGAGCAGTTCTTC. It yields the protein CASSYGGPHNEQFF.

Turning to this clonotype: A much bigger clone sits one base away, suggesting this may be a read error. The J gene is TRBJ1-4, the V gene TRBV6-5, with D possibly TRBD1 on 6 matching bases. The CDR3 extends over 15 amino acids. Germline assignment: CDR1 MNHEY and CDR2 SVGAGI. The CDR3 bases are TGTGCCAGCGGTTACTCGACGGGGGCTGCTGAAAAACTGTTTTTT. Residues: CASGYSTGAAEKLFF.

This clonotype has a count of ten or more. The V and J genes are TRBV12-3 or TRBV12-4 and TRBJ2-5, with 9 bases matching TRBD1. The V gene end was trimmed by 6 bases and the J gene end by 5 bases; junction bases not matched to a gene: 10. The CDR3 runs to 15 residues. In DNA form, the CDR3 reads TGTGCCAGCAGCCCAGGGACAGGGCCGGGGGAGACCCAGTACTTC. The encoded protein is CASSPGTGPGETQYF.

The chain combines TRBV19 with TRBJ1-5, with D uncertain. CDR1 and CDR2 (germline): LNHDA, SQIVND (reference sequence). Trimming took off 2 bases at V and 5 bases at J, with 4 bases between the two ends. The CDR3 sequence is 12 residues long. This chain's CDR3 is CASSIIDQPQHF. DNA of the CDR3: TGTGCCAGTAGTATAATCGATCAGCCCCAGCATTTT.

This clonotype was recorded many times. The V and J genes are TRBV6-1 and TRBJ1-2; 7 bases match TRBD1. Germline V CDR1 and CDR2: MNHNS, SASEGT. After removal of 6 bases from V and 6 bases from J, the junction contained 7 bases not matched to a gene. The CDR3 has 13 residues. This CDR3 is CASRRQGEDGYTF. CDR3 nucleotide sequence: TGTGCCAGCAGACGACAGGGAGAGGATGGCTACACCTTC.

This clonotype was picked up many times. The V and J genes are TRBV28 and TRBJ2-5, with D possibly matching TRBD2 (6 bases). Germline lookup yields CDR1 MDHEN and CDR2 SYDVKM. CDR3 length equals 12 residues. V gave up 6 bases and J gave up 5 bases, with 10 bases separating them. In DNA form, the CDR3 reads TGTGCCAGCAGCAACAGCGGGGAGACCCAGTACTTC. Translated: CASSNSGETQYF. The full variable domain, in which reference TRBV28 and TRBJ2-5 provide the parts outside the CDR3, is DVKVTQSSRYLVKRTGEKVFLECVQDMDHENMFWYRQDPGLGLRLIYFSYDVKMKEKGDIPEGYSVSREKKERFSLILESASTNQTSMYLCASSNSGETQYFGPGTRLLVL.

In this sample, this clonotype turned up many times. V and J are TRBV5-1 and TRBJ2-3; D perhaps matches TRBD1 (6 bases). V was clipped by 0 bases and J by 2 bases, with 13 bases between them. The CDR3 loop spans 16 amino acids. Per the germline V gene, CDR1 is SGHRS and CDR2 is YFSETQ. Written as DNA, the CDR3 is TGCGCCAGCAGCTTGGGTGGGGGCGGCTCCACAGATACGCAGTATTTT. Protein: CASSLGGGGSTDTQYF.

Only one count was recorded for this clonotype. This chain uses TRBV20-1 with TRBJ1-4; the D is unclear. Germline V lookup: CDR1 DFQATT, CDR2 SNEGSKA (reference sequence). Trimming removed 0 bases from V and 5 bases from J, with 13 bases in between. This CDR3 region has 15 residues. This chain's CDR3 is CSARDDSSPNEKLFF. The CDR3 DNA follows: TGCAGTGCTAGAGATGATAGTTCCCCAAATGAAAAACTGTTTTTT.

In its sample, this clonotype was seen many times. This chain joins TRBV6-5 and TRBJ1-3; 8 positions match TRBD1. CDR3 length: 15 residues. In germline, CDR1 is MNHEY, CDR2 SVGAGI. V trimming: 5 bases; J trimming: 4 bases; junction bases outside the gene matches: 7. The CDR3 protein is CASSRRQGSGNTIYF. CDR3 DNA sequence: TGTGCCAGCAGTCGTAGACAGGGGTCAGGAAACACCATATATTTT.

This clonotype was seen ten or more times. The chain has TRBV6-1 and TRBJ2-3, with D tentatively TRBD2 (5 bases). In germline, CDR1 is MNHNS, CDR2 SASEGT. This CDR3 contains 14 residues. Trimming cost V 5 bases and J 8 bases, with 17 bases left between them. The chain's CDR3 is CASSRDAAAATQYF. The CDR3 DNA reads TGTGCCAGCAGTCGGGATGCAGCGGCTGCTACGCAGTATTTT.

This clonotype was seen only a few times. J is TRBJ2-2 and V is TRBV20-1; 13 positions agree with TRBD2. V shed 5 bases, J shed 1 base, and the junction held 10 bases outside the gene matches. The CDR3 covers 18 residues. Looked up from germline, CDR1 is DFQATT and CDR2 is SNEGSKA (reference sequence). CDR3 sequence: CSAPNPRLAGGNTGELFF. The CDR3 DNA reads as TGCAGTGCTCCCAACCCCCGACTAGCGGGAGGGAACACCGGGGAGCTGTTTTTT.

This clonotype was counted many times. The chain combines TRBV12-3 or TRBV12-4 with TRBJ1-3; D is undetermined. Trimming removed 4 bases at V and 1 base at J, with 8 bases between. This CDR3 contains 14 residues. This CDR3 is CASSSLGSGNTIYF. The CDR3 DNA is TGTGCCAGCAGTTCTCTCGGTTCTGGAAACACCATATATTTT.

This clonotype was recorded at least ten times. The chain uses TRBV6-5 and TRBJ1-1; the D is unclear. Trimming stripped 6 bases from V and 1 base from J, with 12 bases between. The CDR3 length is 14 residues. Per germline, CDR1 MNHEY and CDR2 SVGAGI. The CDR3 loop reads CASSAGLPNTEAFF. CDR3 sequence (DNA): TGTGCCAGCAGCGCCGGACTCCCGAACACTGAAGCTTTCTTT.

Only a few counts were recorded for this clonotype. The chain carries TRBV20-1 and TRBJ1-1; D is ambiguous. V was cut by 2 bases and J by 7 bases, with 11 bases left in between. Germline V gene data show CDR1 as DFQATT and CDR2 as SNEGSKA (reference sequence). This CDR3 has 12 residues. CDR3: CSARPGLHEAFF. CDR3 DNA sequence: TGCAGTGCTAGACCAGGTCTACATGAAGCTTTCTTT.

In this sample, this clonotype turned up a few times. This chain joins TRBV6-6 and TRBJ2-2, with no clear D. V was shortened by 10 bases and J by 6 bases, with 12 bases between the two germline ends. Per germline, CDR1 MNHNY and CDR2 SVGAGI (reference sequence). The CDR3 contains 12 residues. The CDR3 coding sequence is TGTGCCACAGAGTCTACCGCCGGGGAGCTGTTTTTT. Translated: CATESTAGELFF.